These T cell receptor beta chains were read from a single sample in a study of cytomegalovirus exposure and HLA in healthy donors. Assay used: immunoSEQ multiplex PCR; TCRdb lists only in-frame clones, some missing. The table shows about 110,000 clones, with 71% occurring only once. Sequences were obtained from PBMCs. The receptors come from a female donor in good health and CMV-seronegative. CDR3s include the opening cysteine and the closing phenylalanine or tryptophan. The order of the fields is clone size, J gene, D gene, V gene, CDR3 protein, CDR3 DNA. D genes are given only for firm matches. Only part of the rows carry a size: once, few, many, or a class if the clone is expanded.

>NA|TRBJ1-1|NA|TRBV7-9
CASSFQGLDTEAFF
TGTGCCAGCAGCTTCCAGGGTTTGGACACTGAAGCTTTCTTT
>NA|TRBJ2-5|TRBD2|TRBV9
CASSVAGGRGETQYF
TGTGCCAGCAGCGTAGCGGGGGGGAGAGGAGAGACCCAGTACTTC
>NA|TRBJ1-3|TRBD1|TRBV2
CASSERGTGAVGSGNTIYF
TGTGCCAGCAGTGAGAGGGGGACAGGGGCAGTGGGCTCTGGAAACACCATATATTTT
>NA|TRBJ2-1|NA|TRBV5-1
CASAPGYPYNEQFF
TGCGCCAGTGCGCCGGGATACCCCTACAATGAGCAGTTCTTC
>NA|TRBJ2-2|NA|TRBV6-5
CASSQDRGTGELFF
TGTGCCAGCAGTCAGGACCGGGGGACCGGGGAGCTGTTTTTT
>NA|TRBJ2-7|TRBD2|TRBV5-4
CASAPGLAGSSEQYF
TGTGCCAGTGCGCCGGGACTAGCGGGATCTTCCGAGCAGTACTTC
>few|TRBJ2-5|NA|TRBV6-5
CASSLGETQYF
TGTGCCAGCAGTCTAGGCGAGACCCAGTACTTC
>NA|TRBJ1-1|TRBD1|TRBV7-3
CASSLTEGAGEAFF
TGTGCCAGCAGCTTAACGGAGGGGGCCGGTGAAGCTTTCTTT
>NA|TRBJ1-4|TRBD1|TRBV30
CAWSSGTANLGEKLFF
TGTGCCTGGAGTTCCGGGACAGCGAACCTGGGGGAAAAACTGTTTTTT
>NA|TRBJ1-1|NA|TRBV6-5
CASSYYPGGTEAFF
TGTGCCAGCAGTTACTACCCCGGGGGCACTGAAGCTTTCTTT
>NA|TRBJ1-1|NA|TRBV7-9
CASSLGSRFEMNTEAFF
TGTGCCAGCAGCTTAGGTAGCCGTTTCGAAATGAACACTGAAGCTTTCTTT
>few|TRBJ1-1|NA|TRBV29-1
CSVSRPGSNTEAFF
TGCAGCGTTTCGAGGCCGGGATCGAACACTGAAGCTTTCTTT
>NA|TRBJ1-6|TRBD1|TRBV12-5
CASGLDPGQGNSPLHF
TGTGCTAGTGGTTTGGATCCGGGACAGGGAAATTCACCCCTCCACTTT
>NA|TRBJ1-1|TRBD1|TRBV19
CASSPRTGGSSEAFF
TGTGCCAGTAGTCCGAGGACAGGGGGCTCGAGTGAAGCTTTCTTT
>few|TRBJ2-2|TRBD2|TRBV5-4
CASSLGGREGSTGELFF
TGTGCCAGCAGCTTGGGGGGGCGGGAGGGGAGCACCGGGGAGCTGTTTTTT
>NA|TRBJ1-4|TRBD1|TRBV4-1
CASSTPGQTNEKLFF
TGCGCCAGCAGTACACCGGGACAGACTAATGAAAAACTGTTTTTT
>NA|TRBJ1-1|NA|TRBV5-6
CASSLWAQGRSTEAFF
TGTGCCAGCAGCTTGTGGGCTCAGGGTAGGAGCACTGAAGCTTTCTTT
>once|TRBJ1-2|NA|TRBV2
CASSEQGMGGYTF
TGTGCCAGCAGTGAACAGGGAATGGGTGGCTACACCTTC
>NA|TRBJ1-1|NA|TRBV9
CASSAQGSNTEAFF
TGTGCCAGCAGCGCACAGGGTTCTAACACTGAAGCTTTCTTT